This is a list of T cell receptor beta chains from one sample in a study of Ad26.COV2.S vaccination and SARS-CoV-2 variants. Method: immunoSEQ multiplex PCR; TCRdb's copy keeps in-frame clones and lacks some. The data contain approximately 140,000 clones, 86% of them singletons. This specimen was peripheral blood, taken after recovery from COVID-19. Receptors originate from a human donor who had recovered from COVID-19. Both conserved end residues are trimmed from each CDR3. A D gene is named only where the DNA matches it firmly. The size entry is marked missing in some rows and otherwise reads once, few, many or a size class.

clone_size: .
v_call: TRBV28
d_call: .
cdr3_aa: ASSKQVSPGANVLT

clone_size: .
v_call: TRBV29-1
d_call: TRBD2
cdr3_aa: SVAGGAIYEQY

clone_size: .
v_call: TRBV15
d_call: .
cdr3_aa: ATSVTSDNEQF

clone_size: .
v_call: TRBV29-1
d_call: .
cdr3_aa: SALLSVNTEAF

clone_size: .
v_call: TRBV6-5
d_call: TRBD1
cdr3_aa: ASSPDRVRELF

clone_size: .
v_call: TRBV5-3
d_call: .
cdr3_aa: ATKGVRSYTEAF

clone_size: .
v_call: TRBV7-2
d_call: .
cdr3_aa: ASSFEYSNQPQH

clone_size: .
v_call: TRBV7-9
d_call: TRBD1
cdr3_aa: ASSLVGYGQGDEKLF

clone_size: .
v_call: TRBV7-2
d_call: .
cdr3_aa: ASSLPFSPLH

clone_size: .
v_call: TRBV3-1/TRBV3-2
d_call: .
cdr3_aa: ASSQDSDRSYEQY

clone_size: .
v_call: TRBV2
d_call: .
cdr3_aa: ASRGRTRDTGELF

clone_size: .
v_call: TRBV27
d_call: .
cdr3_aa: ASSLIDKSYEQY

clone_size: .
v_call: TRBV5-1
d_call: .
cdr3_aa: ASSLPSETQY

clone_size: .
v_call: TRBV27
d_call: .
cdr3_aa: ASSLSPVMNTEAF

clone_size: .
v_call: TRBV6-8
d_call: .
cdr3_aa: ASSHRGGGDTQY

clone_size: few
v_call: TRBV18
d_call: TRBD1
cdr3_aa: ASSLSGQGAYNEQF

clone_size: .
v_call: TRBV21-1
d_call: .
cdr3_aa: ARGTDGLDEQY

clone_size: .
v_call: TRBV2
d_call: .
cdr3_aa: ASSTQQGTGQPQH

clone_size: .
v_call: TRBV5-1
d_call: TRBD1
cdr3_aa: ASRQQGAQSTEAF

clone_size: .
v_call: TRBV6-5
d_call: .
cdr3_aa: ASSPGQLMNTEAF

clone_size: .
v_call: TRBV5-1
d_call: TRBD2
cdr3_aa: ASKIVSGALGQF

clone_size: .
v_call: TRBV21-1
d_call: .
cdr3_aa: ASIQRGYLGNTEAF

clone_size: .
v_call: TRBV29-1
d_call: .
cdr3_aa: SVDRYGAGGYT

clone_size: .
v_call: TRBV12-3/TRBV12-4
d_call: .
cdr3_aa: ASSWARDTEAF

clone_size: .
v_call: TRBV28
d_call: .
cdr3_aa: ASSLNQGNNQPQH

clone_size: .
v_call: TRBV6-5
d_call: .
cdr3_aa: ASSYTLKGRSF

clone_size: .
v_call: TRBV28
d_call: TRBD1
cdr3_aa: ASSSGGAGQPQH

clone_size: few
v_call: TRBV4-3
d_call: .
cdr3_aa: ASSQGLVSGNTIY

clone_size: .
v_call: TRBV28
d_call: TRBD1
cdr3_aa: ASSGTGSNEKLF

clone_size: .
v_call: TRBV21-1
d_call: .
cdr3_aa: ASSWGGLSSYEQY

clone_size: .
v_call: TRBV19
d_call: TRBD1
cdr3_aa: ASRGQGTSNEKLF

clone_size: .
v_call: TRBV4-1
d_call: TRBD1
cdr3_aa: ASSQEYMGTEGRYT

clone_size: few
v_call: TRBV7-2
d_call: .
cdr3_aa: ASSFSGPAGGNTIY

clone_size: .
v_call: TRBV19
d_call: .
cdr3_aa: ASSIDPNSPLH

clone_size: .
v_call: TRBV29-1
d_call: .
cdr3_aa: SVEKETQY

clone_size: .
v_call: TRBV7-9
d_call: .
cdr3_aa: ASSLRYKGAEAF

clone_size: .
v_call: TRBV19
d_call: .
cdr3_aa: ASNPALGETQY